The T cell receptor (beta chain) under discussion was sequenced for a study of blood T cell repertoires in COVID-19. Study context: Material from acute and convalescent COVID-19 was sourced from the United States, Italy and Spain. T cells, B-cell-depleted T cells, or PBMCs provided the cDNA or gDNA that served as material.

Sequencing used immunoSEQ multiplex PCR; TCRdb keeps in-frame clones, though not all of them. The sample yields roughly 400,000 clones, roughly 87% seen once. The CDR3 spans 13 residues. The study drew participants aged about 18 to 89 years from fewer than 30 US areas. The specimen sequenced was PBMCs or T cells enriched from blood (not recorded which). The rearrangement links TRBV12-2 to TRBJ1-2; the D call of TRBD1 is as the table states it, not checked on the DNA. TRBV12-2 is an annotated pseudogene. The receptor's source is a woman in her thirties or forties with acute COVID-19. The CDR3 nucleotides are TGTGCAAGTCGCTTAGAACAGGGATGTGGCTACACCTTC. Protein: CASRLEQGCGYTF.